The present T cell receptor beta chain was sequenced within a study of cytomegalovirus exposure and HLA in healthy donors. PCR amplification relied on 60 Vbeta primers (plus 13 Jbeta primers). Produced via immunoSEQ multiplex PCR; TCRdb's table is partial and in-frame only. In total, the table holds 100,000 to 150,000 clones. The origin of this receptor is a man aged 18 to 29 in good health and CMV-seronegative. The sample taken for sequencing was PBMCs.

The CDR3 DNA is TGTGCCAGCAGCCAAGATGGGACAGGCTACACCTTC. Translation gives CASSQDGTGYTF. This chain links TRBV4-2 with TRBJ1-2; D might be TRBD1 (6 bases). With 0 bases removed from V and 8 bases from J, the gap between germline ends came to 7 bases. The length of the CDR3 is 12 residues. Germline V lookup: CDR1 LGHNA, CDR2 YNFKEQ.